Each of the 14 T cell receptor beta chains below was sequenced from the same sample in a study of OX40 agonist ivuxolimab in advanced cancers. Clones were sequenced by immunoSEQ multiplex PCR, and TCRdb holds only the in-frame ones, with some missing. Of roughly 49,000 clones listed, approximately 83% are singletons. The sequencing here drew on CD4+ or CD8+ T cells sorted from blood, taken in a trial of the OX40 agonist ivuxolimab. These receptors came from an adult with an advanced solid tumor such as melanoma, head and neck, liver or kidney cancer.

The chain couples TRBV7-6 to TRBJ2-3, with no clear D. Looked up from germline, CDR1 is SGHVS and CDR2 is FNYEAQ. The CDR3 length is 14 residues. V was clipped by 5 bases and J by 1 base, with 10 bases between them. The CDR3 region is CASSGFGRTDTQYF. DNA for the CDR3: TGTGCCAGCAGCGGGTTCGGCCGCACAGATACGCAGTATTTT.

This chain uses TRBV7-8 with TRBJ2-1; D is possibly TRBD2 (6 bases). In germline, CDR1 is SGHVS, CDR2 FQNEAQ. Trimming cost V 0 bases and J 0 bases, with 9 bases left between them. The CDR3 length is 16 residues. This CDR3 reads CASSLAVGGSYNEQFF. In nucleotides, the CDR3 is TGTGCCAGCAGCTTAGCAGTGGGAGGCTCCTACAATGAGCAGTTCTTC.

The rearrangement uses TRBV7-8 and TRBJ2-7; 8 bases fit TRBD1. V gave up 5 bases and J gave up 2 bases; unmatched junction bases: 2. The CDR3 totals 13 residues. The germline gives CDR1 SGHVS, CDR2 FQNEAQ. CDR3 sequence (DNA): TGTGCCAGCAGCCGGACAGGGACCTACGAGCAGTACTTC. As protein: CASSRTGTYEQYF.

This clone qualifies as medium-sized. The gene calls are TRBV7-2 and TRBJ1-6, with D possibly being TRBD1 (5 bases). Germline CDR1 is SGHTA and CDR2 is FQGNSA. With 5 bases removed from V and 10 bases from J, the gap between germline ends came to 12 bases. This CDR3 has 13 amino acids. This chain's CDR3 is CASSLTGGSPLHF. The CDR3 DNA reads TGTGCCAGCAGCCTAACGGGGGGGTCACCCCTCCACTTT.

This chain joins TRBV7-6 and TRBJ2-1, with 9 bases that match TRBD1. V shed 5 bases and J 9 bases; nucleotides not matched to a gene: 14. Germline values: CDR1 SGHVS, CDR2 FNYEAQ. CDR3 length equals 16 residues. The CDR3 bases are TGTGCCAGCAGCCCAAGGGAAGGACAGGGGACAACTGAGCAGTTCTTC. It yields the protein CASSPREGQGTTEQFF.

The V and J genes are TRBV10-3 and TRBJ1-2; D remains unclear. This CDR3 comprises 13 residues. From germline, CDR1 is ENHRY and CDR2 SYGVKD. With 2 bases removed from V and 2 bases from J, the gap between germline ends came to 6 bases. As DNA, the CDR3 is TGTGCCATCAGTGAGACACTAAACTATGGCTACACCTTC. This encodes CAISETLNYGYTF.

The chain is built from TRBV2 and TRBJ1-2; perhaps TRBD1 as D (6 bases). Germline V gene sequence: CDR1 SNHLY, CDR2 FYNNEI. The ends were cut back, 5 bases at V and 4 bases at J, with 11 bases in the middle. This CDR3 is built from 13 residues. The CDR3 nucleotides read TGTGCCAGCAGTCCCCAGGGGACCTATGGCTACACCTTC. Its protein is CASSPQGTYGYTF.

The chain recombines TRBV6-1 with TRBJ2-7, with 9 bases lining up with TRBD1. V shed 3 bases and J 5 bases; nucleotides not matched to a gene: 11. CDR1 is MNHNS, CDR2 SASEGT, per germline. The CDR3 totals 16 residues. CDR3 DNA sequence: TGTGCCAGCAGTGAGCGTCCGGGACAGGGTAGCGACGAGCAGTACTTC. It translates to CASSERPGQGSDEQYF.

The rearrangement links TRBV10-1 to TRBJ2-7, with 14 bases identical to TRBD2. With 6 bases clipped from V and 3 bases from J, the junction kept 4 bases outside the gene matches. The CDR3 totals 15 residues. Germline CDR1 reads WNHNN; CDR2 reads SYGVQD (reference sequence). CDR3 bases: TGCGCCAGCAGCGGGACTAGCGGGGGCTACTACGAGCAGTACTTC. Translation gives CASSGTSGGYYEQYF.

The chain joins TRBV29-1 to TRBJ2-2, with 7 bases matching TRBD1. Germline lookup yields CDR1 SQVTM and CDR2 ANQGSEA. The ends lost 5 bases at V and 8 bases at J; junction bases unmatched: 11. CDR3 length equals 14 residues. Written as DNA, the CDR3 is TGCAGCGTTCTCCGACAGGGCCTCGGGGGGGAGCTGTTTTTT. Its translation: CSVLRQGLGGELFF.

V is TRBV6-6 and J is TRBJ2-7, with D hard to call. This CDR3 has 11 residues. V lost 2 bases and J lost 6, with 5 bases in between. CDR1 is MNHNY and CDR2 is SVGAGI in the germline V gene (reference sequence). The CDR3 region is CASSYRTEQYF. The CDR3 DNA reads TGTGCCAGCAGTTACAGAACCGAGCAGTACTTC.

The rearrangement links TRBV5-1 to TRBJ2-3; TRBD2 agrees at 12 bases. This CDR3 region has 15 residues. Per the germline V gene, CDR1 is SGHRS and CDR2 is YFSETQ. J gave up 5 bases and V 5 bases, and 6 bases lay outside the gene matches. CDR3 DNA sequence: TGCGCCAGCAGTCAGACTAGCGGGGGCAGAGATACGCAGTATTTT. Encoded protein: CASSQTSGGRDTQYF.

V gene TRBV19 combines with J gene TRBJ2-4; D is undetermined. The V gene lost 7 bases and the J gene lost 0 bases, with 10 bases spanning the gap. CDR3 size: 14 residues. Germline CDR1 LNHDA, CDR2 SQIVND (reference sequence). The CDR3 spells CASMALSAKNIQYF. CDR3 sequence (DNA): TGTGCCAGTATGGCGCTATCAGCCAAAAACATTCAGTACTTC.

V usage is TRBV9 and J usage is TRBJ1-1; TRBD1 agrees at 7 bases. CDR1 SGDLS and CDR2 YYNGEE come from the germline V gene. The CDR3 is 16 amino acids. V shed 3 bases and J 4 bases; nucleotides not matched to a gene: 12. DNA for the CDR3: TGTGCCAGCAGCGCCGGGGGACAGCTACTGCGCACTGAAGCTTTCTTT. It codes for CASSAGGQLLRTEAFF.